The TCR beta chain under discussion was sequenced for a study of T cell responses to AZD1222 COVID-19 vaccine. Germline trimming cut 0 bases from V and 3 bases from J; bases unmatched to any gene: 5. CDR3 length equals 15 residues. Germline V gene sequence: CDR1 SGHRS, CDR2 YFSETQ. TCRdb's table, derived via immunoSEQ multiplex PCR, lists solely in-frame clones and lacks some. The sample records roughly 150,000 clones, roughly 92% being singletons. Study-level points and caveats: Two AZD1222 doses significantly raised spike-specific TCR breadth and depth over controls. White British people made up most donors, females outnumbered males, and clonal diversity was possibly underestimated.

Concerning this clone: The antigen is not known.

This clonotype was obtained from an adult in good health. The material sequenced was peripheral blood, taken on day 0 of AZD1222 vaccination. This sequence joins TRBV5-1 and TRBJ2-7; 8 bases are a match to TRBD2. The CDR3 region is CASSLAAGGIYEQYF. DNA of the CDR3: TGCGCCAGCAGCTTGGCCGCGGGGGGAATCTACGAGCAGTACTTC.